These T cell receptor beta chains were read from a single sample in a study of blood T cell repertoires in COVID-19. Generated by immunoSEQ multiplex PCR, the TCRdb table keeps only in-frame clones and is missing some. The sample has a few hundred thousand clones, 70% to 90% seen once. The sequenced sample was PBMCs or T cells enriched from blood (not recorded which). The source is a woman aged 45-60 years who had recovered from COVID-19. Both conserved end residues are part of each CDR3. The order of the fields is CDR3 length, D gene, clone size, V gene, J gene, CDR3 DNA, CDR3 protein. The D gene is left open where the match is weak. Clone size is shown for a subset of rows, as once, few, many or a class of expanded clone.

>12|TRBD1|.|TRBV19|TRBJ1-1
TGTGCCAGTAGTACATCAGGGGGCCTGGCTTTCTTT
CASSTSGGLAFF
>16|TRBD2|.|TRBV3-1/TRBV3-2|TRBJ2-2
TGTGCCAGCAGACTGGCTAGCGGGGCGAACACCGGGGAGCTGTTTTTT
CASRLASGANTGELFF
>15|TRBD2|.|TRBV7-2|TRBJ2-1
TGTGCCAGCAGCTTAGTGGGTAGCGGGAGTGGTAAGCAGTTCTTC
CASSLVGSGSGKQFF
>15|.|.|TRBV19|TRBJ1-5
TGTGCCAGTAGTATTGGACAGTCAGACAATCAGCCCCAGCATTTT
CASSIGQSDNQPQHF
>13|.|.|TRBV2|TRBJ1-2
TGTGCCAGCCTCGTCGGGGTTTACTATGGCTACACCTTC
CASLVGVYYGYTF
>16|.|.|TRBV7-9|TRBJ2-2
TGTGCCAGCAGTGGTGGCCTAGCCCCGAACACCGGGGAGCTGTTTTTT
CASSGGLAPNTGELFF
>16|TRBD2|.|TRBV4-1|TRBJ2-2
TGCGCCAGCAGCCCTACGGGACTAGCGGGAACCGGGGAGCTGTTTTTT
CASSPTGLAGTGELFF
>12|TRBD1|.|TRBV12-3/TRBV12-4|TRBJ2-5
TGTGCCAGCACCCTCGACAGGGTGACCCAGTACTTC
CASTLDRVTQYF
>16|TRBD2|few|TRBV9|TRBJ2-1
TGTGCCAGCAGCGTGGCCGCCAGCGGGGGGAACAATGAGCAGTTCTTC
CASSVAASGGNNEQFF
>14|TRBD1|.|TRBV28|TRBJ2-5
TGTGCCAGCAGTCCACAGGGGTTAAAGGAGACCCAGTACTTC
CASSPQGLKETQYF
>14|.|.|TRBV2|TRBJ2-5
TGTGCCAGCAGTGTATGGGGGCGCGGGGAGACCCAGTACTTC
CASSVWGRGETQYF
>13|.|.|TRBV30|TRBJ2-7
TGTGCCTGGAGTTCCGGCCAGGGGAGCGAGCAGTACTTC
CAWSSGQGSEQYF
>15|TRBD1|.|TRBV28|TRBJ2-7
TGTGCCAGCACTTTAGGGCAGGGGGCCGGCTACGAGCAGTACTTC
CASTLGQGAGYEQYF
>14|TRBD1|.|TRBV28|TRBJ1-1
TGTGCCAGCAGCACGGGACAGGGGAACACTGAAGCTTTCTTT
CASSTGQGNTEAFF
>14|.|once|TRBV7-9|TRBJ2-1
TGTGCCAGCAGCTTAGAATTGTCGGACAATGAGCAGTTCTTC
CASSLELSDNEQFF
>14|.|.|TRBV6-5|TRBJ2-7
TGTGCCAGCAGTTCCCGAGGGGGTGTGGGCGAGCAGTACTTC
CASSSRGGVGEQYF
>16|.|.|TRBV5-1|TRBJ2-1
TGCGCCAGCAGCTTGGATGTCGGGAGTGGCTACAATGAGCAGTTCTTC
CASSLDVGSGYNEQFF
>15|TRBD2|.|TRBV24-1|TRBJ2-1
TGTGCCACCAGGGGAACTAGCGGGAGGGCAGGTGGGCAGTTCTTC
CATRGTSGRAGGQFF
>16|TRBD2|once|TRBV11-3|TRBJ2-1
TGTGCCAGCAGTCGACTAGCGGGAGGGCCTTTTAATGAGCAGTTCTTC
CASSRLAGGPFNEQFF
>15|TRBD2|.|TRBV5-6|TRBJ2-4
TGTGCCAGCACCACGACTAGCGGAGCCAAAAACATTCAGTACTTC
CASTTTSGAKNIQYF
>17|TRBD1|few|TRBV4-1|TRBJ1-6
TGCGCCAGCAGCCCGAAGGACAGGGAAGACTATAATTCACCCCTCCACTTT
CASSPKDREDYNSPLHF
>14|.|few|TRBV2|TRBJ2-2
TGTGCCAGCAGCCTAGGACAGTACACCGGGGAGCTGTTTTTT
CASSLGQYTGELFF